This T cell receptor beta chain was observed in a study of blood T cell repertoires in COVID-19. Authors' data handling: The assay estimated nucleated cells by amplifying reference gene primers. Clones were sequenced by immunoSEQ multiplex PCR, and TCRdb holds only the in-frame ones, with some missing. Clone size and the V and J calls come from that table; the DNA yielded D and trimming. This sample has more than 85,000 clones, with roughly 90% found just once. Germline values: CDR1 SGHNT, CDR2 YYREEE (reference sequence). The length of the CDR3 is 16 residues. V lost 1 base to trimming and J lost 7 bases; unmatched junction nucleotides: 10.

This sequence joins TRBV5-4 and TRBJ2-3; TRBD2 matches at 9 bases. This TCR was sampled from a woman over 75 with acute or convalescent COVID-19. The sample was peripheral blood. CDR3 amino acids: CASSLTSGGPTNTQYF. In DNA form, the CDR3 reads TGTGCCAGCAGCTTGACGAGCGGGGGGCCAACGAATACGCAGTATTTT.